Listed here are 23 T cell receptor beta chains from one sample, sequenced in a study of a mutant IDH1 vaccine in newly diagnosed glioma. These TCRs are of unknown antigen specificity. TCRdb's table, derived via immunoSEQ multiplex PCR, lists solely in-frame clones and lacks some. The sample contains tens of thousands of clones, 74% of which appear only once. Time point in this sample: week 35, safety follow-up. Vaccinated patients received 300 ug of mutant IDH1 20-mer peptide per dose, with topical imiquimod. The specimen was PBMCs, collected from a glioma patient whose treatment included an IDH1 peptide vaccine. All receptors derive from a man aged 45 to 65 with glioma.

The chain recombines TRBV2 with TRBJ2-2, with D possibly matching TRBD1 (5 bases). The length of the CDR3 is 14 residues. Germline V CDR1 and CDR2: SNHLY, FYNNEI. The germline V and J ends were trimmed by 5 bases and 2 bases, with 9 bases remaining between them. This chain's CDR3 is CASSPTVNTGELFF. CDR3 DNA sequence: TGTGCCAGCAGTCCGACAGTAAACACCGGGGAGCTGTTTTTT.

The chain combines TRBV7-9 with TRBJ2-3, with a possible D match to TRBD2 (7 bases). Germline V gene data show CDR1 as SEHNR and CDR2 as FQNEAQ (reference sequence). V was trimmed by 5 bases and J by 5 bases, leaving 14 bases between them. This CDR3 has 14 residues. CDR3 DNA: TGTGCCAGCAGCGGGGGGGCTGAGTTAGATACGCAGTATTTT. This translates into CASSGGAELDTQYF.

This sequence joins TRBV9 and TRBJ2-3; D is tentatively TRBD1 or TRBD2 (5 bases each). CDR1 and CDR2 from the germline V gene are SGDLS and YYNGEE. V lost 4 bases and J lost 4, with 28 bases in between. The CDR3 has 19 residues. The CDR3 region has the DNA TGTGCCAGCAGCCTTCGACGGGACGCCGCCCGACGGGGCCCAGATACGCAGTATTTT. Encoded protein: CASSLRRDAARRGPDTQYF.

This clone has just a few counts. The rearrangement links TRBV5-1 to TRBJ1-1, with TRBD1 matching over 7 bases. V was clipped by 4 bases and J by 4 bases; unmatched bases: 10. From germline, CDR1 is SGHRS and CDR2 YFSETQ. CDR3 length equals 15 residues. The CDR3 region is CASSPGQAIATEAFF. The CDR3 DNA reads as TGCGCCAGCAGCCCCGGACAGGCGATCGCCACTGAAGCTTTCTTT.

This clone showed up just once. The rearrangement joins TRBV5-6 to TRBJ1-2, with 7 bases matching TRBD1. Germline V gives CDR1 SGHDT, CDR2 YYEEEE. This CDR3 contains 14 residues. V lost 4 bases, J lost 4 bases, and 7 bases stayed unmatched. CDR3 amino acids: CASSGDSTLYGYTF. The CDR3 nucleotides read TGTGCCAGCAGCGGGGACAGCACCCTCTATGGCTACACCTTC.

This chain connects TRBV19 to TRBJ1-3; D is unclear. The CDR3 length is 13 residues. V was shortened by 5 bases and J by 0 bases, with 5 bases between the two germline ends. CDR1 and CDR2 from the germline V gene are LNHDA and SQIVND (reference sequence). The CDR3 reads CASSGSSGNTIYF. CDR3 DNA: TGTGCCAGTAGTGGCAGCTCTGGAAACACCATATATTTT. Filled out from reference TRBV19 and TRBJ1-3, the complete variable domain reads DGGITQSPKYLFRKEGQNVTLSCEQNLNHDAMYWYRQDPGQGLRLIYYSQIVNDFQKGDIAEGYSVSREKKESFPLTVTSAQKNPTAFYLCASSGSSGNTIYFGEGSWLTVV.

The chain employs TRBV6-1 and TRBJ1-2; no clear D gene. The CDR3 has 12 residues. The V and J ends lost 3 bases and 3 bases respectively, with 5 bases between them. Germline V lookup: CDR1 MNHNS, CDR2 SASEGT. This CDR3 reads CASSEEHYGYTF. CDR3 DNA sequence: TGTGCCAGCAGTGAGGAACACTATGGCTACACCTTC.

Here the CDR3 reads CASSPTGHGNQPQHF. In nucleotides, the CDR3 is TGTGCCAGCAGCCCAACAGGGCACGGTAATCAGCCCCAGCATTTT. V usage is TRBV7-2 and J usage is TRBJ1-5; tentative D call: TRBD1 (6 bases). Trimming shortened V by 5 bases and J by 4 bases, and 15 bases separated the two germline ends. Germline-derived CDR1 and CDR2 are SGHTA and FQGNSA. This CDR3 has 15 amino acids.

The chain employs TRBV7-8 and TRBJ2-5; no clear D. The CDR3 length is 15 residues. The V end lost 0 bases, the J end lost 2 bases, and 10 bases lay between the germline ends. Germline V CDR1 and CDR2: SGHVS, FQNEAQ. CDR3 bases: TGTGCCAGCAGCTTAGCGGAACAGATACAAGAGACCCAGTACTTC. Encoded protein: CASSLAEQIQETQYF.

V and J are TRBV27 and TRBJ1-2; unclear D gene. This CDR3 region has 13 residues. The germline CDR1 and CDR2 sequences are MNHEY and SMNVEV (reference sequence). The V gene lost 6 bases and the J gene lost 0 bases, with 8 bases spanning the gap. CDR3 nucleotides: TGTGCCAGCAGCCAATTAGCTAACTATGGCTACACCTTC. Amino acids: CASSQLANYGYTF.

The rearrangement links TRBV11-3 to TRBJ2-2; the D gene is possibly TRBD2 (7 bases). Trimming removed 6 bases from V and 6 bases from J, with 23 bases in between. Per germline, CDR1 SGHNT and CDR2 YENEEA. CDR3 length: 17 residues. This CDR3 reads CASSGGGGAFLAGELFF. The CDR3 coding sequence is TGTGCCAGCAGTGGAGGGGGGGGCGCCTTTTTGGCCGGGGAGCTGTTTTTT.

The J gene is TRBJ1-2, the V gene TRBV19; a possible D gene is TRBD1 (5 bases). Germline assignment: CDR1 LNHDA and CDR2 SQIVND (reference sequence). This CDR3 region has 16 residues. Trimming cost V 6 bases and J 4 bases, with 21 bases left between them. CDR3 DNA: TGTGCCAGTAGCATTGCGCCCGGGACGGGGAGCTATGGCTACACCTTC. Translating gives CASSIAPGTGSYGYTF. The variable domain in full, completed from reference TRBV19 and TRBJ1-2, reads DGGITQSPKYLFRKEGQNVTLSCEQNLNHDAMYWYRQDPGQGLRLIYYSQIVNDFQKGDIAEGYSVSREKKESFPLTVTSAQKNPTAFYLCASSIAPGTGSYGYTFGSGTRLTVV.

CDR3 DNA sequence: TGTGCCAGCAGCCGAGGGACAGGAGTAAATGAAAAACTGTTTTTT. Translation: CASSRGTGVNEKLFF. The rearrangement uses TRBV7-8 and TRBJ1-4; 8 positions agree with TRBD1. There are 15 residues in the CDR3. Germline V gene sequence: CDR1 SGHVS, CDR2 FQNEAQ. V gave up 5 bases and J gave up 5 bases; unmatched junction bases: 7. The complete variable domain, with remaining parts taken from reference TRBV7-8 and TRBJ1-4, reads GAGVSQSPRYKVAKRGQDVALRCDPISGHVSLFWYQQALGQGPEFLTYFQNEAQLDKSGLPSDRFFAERPEGSVSTLKIQRTQQEDSAVYLCASSRGTGVNEKLFFGSGTQLSVL.

The chain is built from TRBV5-5 and TRBJ1-1; a weak D match, TRBD1 (5 bases). V lost 0 bases and J 1 base, leaving 7 bases between the germline ends. The CDR3 covers 14 residues. Germline CDR1 SGHKS, CDR2 YYEKEE (reference sequence). The CDR3 DNA is TGTGCCAGCAGCTTGGACAGGTGGAACACTGAAGCTTTCTTT. Protein sequence: CASSLDRWNTEAFF. Combining the CDR3 with reference TRBV5-5 and TRBJ1-1 gives the whole variable domain DAGVTQSPTHLIKTRGQQVTLRCSPISGHKSVSWYQQVLGQGPQFIFQYYEKEERGRGNFPDRFSARQFPNYSSELNVNALLLGDSALYLCASSLDRWNTEAFFGQGTRLTVV.

This clone has only one observation. This rearrangement joins TRBV6-6 to TRBJ2-7; 9 nucleotides line up with TRBD1. J lost 3 bases, V lost 6 bases, and 3 bases had no gene match. Germline V lookup: CDR1 MNHNY, CDR2 SVGAGI (reference sequence). The CDR3 is 13 amino acids. CDR3 sequence (DNA): TGTGCCAGCAGGGGACAGGGTCTCTACGAGCAGTACTTC. Encoded protein: CASRGQGLYEQYF.

V gene TRBV27 combines with J gene TRBJ1-5; D is perhaps TRBD1 (6 bases). This CDR3 is 16 amino acids long. Germline lookup yields CDR1 MNHEY and CDR2 SMNVEV (reference sequence). The V end lost 5 bases, the J end lost 0 bases, and 14 bases lay between the germline ends. Here the CDR3 DNA reads TGTGCCAGCAGTCAACAGGGCGGACTTAGCAATCAGCCCCAGCATTTT. Residues: CASSQQGGLSNQPQHF.

The chain carries TRBV7-2 and TRBJ1-2, with TRBD1 as a possible D gene (6 bases). The V end lost 6 bases, the J end lost 5 bases, and 19 bases lay between the germline ends. This CDR3 has 15 amino acids. Germline CDR1 and CDR2: SGHTA and FQGNSA. The CDR3 reads CASSSTGSGVYGYTF. The DNA for the CDR3 is TGTGCCAGCAGTTCAACAGGGTCGGGCGTTTATGGCTACACCTTC.

The V call is TRBV6-5, the J call TRBJ1-1; a weak D match, TRBD1 (6 bases). V dropped 10 bases and J dropped 3 bases, with 15 bases sitting between them. This CDR3 is 13 amino acids long. The germline gives CDR1 MNHEY, CDR2 SVGAGI. DNA of the CDR3: TGTGCCACGAACAGGGTTGTGGACACTGAAGCTTTCTTT. Protein product: CATNRVVDTEAFF.

V and J are TRBV6-6 and TRBJ1-1; 9 bases fit TRBD1. In germline, CDR1 is MNHNY, CDR2 SVGAGI (reference sequence). The CDR3 is 13 residues long. Unmatched junction bases numbered 10, after V lost 7 bases and J lost 10 bases. Here the CDR3 DNA reads TGTGCCAGCATCCCCCAGGGACAGGGCGGAGCTTTCTTT. It is translated as CASIPQGQGGAFF.

The rearrangement joins TRBV4-3 to TRBJ2-3; D not resolved. CDR1 and CDR2 (germline): LGHNA, YSLEER. The CDR3 is 16 amino acids. V lost 0 bases to trimming and J lost 0 bases, with 10 bases between them. The CDR3 DNA reads TGCGCCAGCAGCCAAGATCTGAGCGTTAGCACAGATACGCAGTATTTT. It specifies CASSQDLSVSTDTQYF.

The rearrangement uses TRBV7-9 and TRBJ1-2; 8 nucleotides line up with TRBD1. The trim removed 5 bases at V and 8 bases at J, leaving 13 bases unmatched. This CDR3 is built from 15 residues. CDR1 and CDR2 from the germline V gene are SEHNR and FQNEAQ (reference sequence). CDR3 in amino acids: CASSPLEGQGSGYTF. The CDR3 DNA reads as TGTGCCAGCAGCCCGTTAGAAGGACAGGGATCCGGCTACACCTTC.

This chain uses TRBV4-3 with TRBJ2-1; the D is unclear. Germline-derived CDR1 and CDR2 are LGHNA and YSLEER. The CDR3 has 15 amino acids. Trimming left V 1 base short and J 0 bases short, with 7 bases between. For the CDR3, the DNA is TGCGCCAGCAGCCAAGTTCGGAGCTCCTACAATGAGCAGTTCTTC. It specifies CASSQVRSSYNEQFF.

The CDR3 DNA sequence: TGCGCCAGCAGCCAGGGTACAGGAGGGACGAACACTGAAGCTTTCTTT. This translates into CASSQGTGGTNTEAFF. The rearrangement joins TRBV4-3 to TRBJ1-1; tentatively, D is TRBD1 (5 bases). V was trimmed by 3 bases and J by 1 base, leaving 15 bases between them. This CDR3 comprises 16 residues. The germline gives CDR1 LGHNA, CDR2 YSLEER.